This TCR beta chain was identified in a study of cytomegalovirus exposure and HLA in healthy donors. Primers for the PCR totalled 60 Vbeta and 13 Jbeta. Some clones are missing from TCRdb's copy, which holds only in-frame ones; the method was immunoSEQ multiplex PCR. The sample includes around 150,000 clones, roughly 80% seen only once; the top ten take about 11%. From germline, CDR1 is SNHLY and CDR2 FYNNEI. Trimming left V 2 bases short and J 1 base short, with 8 bases between. The CDR3 sequence is 15 residues long. The TCR originated in a man in his late teens or twenties in good health and CMV-seropositive. Sequenced input: PBMCs. The chain has TRBV2 and TRBJ2-2, with D uncertain. The CDR3 bases are TGTGCCAGCAGTGAACTCACAGAGAACACCGGGGAGCTGTTTTTT. Encoded protein: CASSELTENTGELFF.